These 6 T cell receptor beta chains came from one sample sequenced in a study of graft-versus-host responses after intestinal transplantation. Measured with immunoSEQ multiplex PCR; TCRdb has only the in-frame clones, and not every one. The table lists about 12,000 clones, 35% of them singletons. The authors plated roughly 200,000 CFSE-labeled responder cells with roughly 200,000 irradiated, violet-dye-labeled stimulator cells. This sample comprised alloreactive CD8+ T cells from a mixed lymphocyte reaction culture, obtained before intestinal transplant. Subset given: CFSE-low proliferating T cells sorted from roughly six-day pre-transplant mixed lymphocyte reaction (GvH or HvG direction). These receptors were obtained from a human patient who received an intestinal transplant.

This chain joins TRBV7-6 and TRBJ2-5, with 9 bases fitting TRBD1. CDR1 SGHVS and CDR2 FNYEAQ come from the germline V gene. The junction had 9 bases not matched to a gene; V was cut back by 5 bases and J by 5 bases. The CDR3 is 15 residues long. The CDR3 bases are TGTGCCAGCAGCCCAGAGCCCGGACAGGGGGAGACCCAGTACTTC. Protein: CASSPEPGQGETQYF.

V and J are TRBV4-1 and TRBJ2-7; TRBD1 or TRBD2 may be the D gene (5 bases each). From germline, CDR1 is MGHRA and CDR2 YSYEKL. This CDR3 is 15 amino acids long. With 1 base removed from V and 2 bases from J, the gap between germline ends came to 12 bases. The CDR3 coding sequence is TGCGCCAGCAGCCAAGGGGACCGTCCCACCTACGAGCAGTACTTC. It translates to CASSQGDRPTYEQYF.

This clone was recorded a few times. The V call is TRBV27, the J call TRBJ2-2; the D is unclear. In germline, CDR1 is MNHEY, CDR2 SMNVEV (reference sequence). This CDR3 spans 14 amino acids. V was cut by 4 bases and J by 0 bases, with 6 bases left in between. The CDR3 nucleotides are TGTGCCAGCAGTTCGGGCGCGAACACCGGGGAGCTGTTTTTT. Translating it yields CASSSGANTGELFF.

The chain carries TRBV2 and TRBJ1-4; D remains unclear. CDR1 and CDR2 (germline): SNHLY, FYNNEI. This CDR3 has 15 amino acids. The V and J ends lost 6 bases and 5 bases respectively, with 16 bases between them. The CDR3 DNA sequence: TGTGCCAGCAGCGGCTCCGGGGTCAGGAATGAAAAACTGTTTTTT. Encoded protein: CASSGSGVRNEKLFF.

The chain combines TRBV5-3 with TRBJ1-1; D is unclear. TRBV5-3 is noted as an ORF with a role that remains uncertain. The CDR3 length is 14 residues. V lost 3 bases and J lost 4, with 13 bases in between. The CDR3 DNA reads TGTGCCAGAAGCTCTACAGAAATTGGCACTGAAGCTTTCTTT. It is translated as CARSSTEIGTEAFF.

This clone occurred a few times. The V call is TRBV11-1, the J call TRBJ2-2, with D hard to call. V was pared by 5 bases and J by 6 bases, with 7 bases between. CDR1 is SGHAT, CDR2 FQDESV, per germline (reference sequence). This CDR3 spans 12 amino acids. The CDR3 DNA reads TGTGCCAGCAGCCGAAAGCCCGGGGAGCTGTTTTTT. It encodes CASSRKPGELFF. Drawing the rest from reference TRBV11-1 and TRBJ2-2, the complete variable domain is EAEVAQSPRYKITEKSQAVAFWCDPISGHATLYWYRQILGQGPELLVQFQDESVVDDSQLPKDRFSAERLKGVDSTLKIQPAELGDSAMYLCASSRKPGELFFGEGSRLTVL.